This paragraph covers one T cell receptor beta chain sequence. As yet, its antigen is unknown. The sample comes from a study of CD8 T cell repertoires and HIV-1 epitope variants. At the level of the study: Enriched T cells were co-cultured with equal numbers of autologous T cell-negative antigen-presenting cells. The baseline condition was 1M T cells left uncultured.

Some clones are missing from TCRdb's copy, which holds only in-frame ones; the method was immunoSEQ multiplex PCR. The sample contains around 4,400 clones, nearly 70% of which appear only once. The study, taken as a whole, reports: Eight or nine TCR beta clonotypes were antigen-specific, 5 to 7 apparently recognizing autologous or escape variants.

The CDR3 has 14 residues. Trimming left V 4 bases short and J 4 bases short, with 14 bases between. CDR1 and CDR2 from the germline V gene are SGHNT and YYREEE (reference sequence). The V call is TRBV5-4, the J call TRBJ1-2; no reliable D call. The TCR originated in a male donor with HIV. The sequenced sample consisted of cultured CD8+ T cells derived from PBMCs. CDR3 residues: CASSPSEAGYGYTF. The CDR3 DNA reads TGTGCCAGCAGCCCTTCCGAGGCGGGCTATGGCTACACCTTC.